Listed here are 8 T cell receptor beta chains from one sample, sequenced in a study of blood T cell repertoires in COVID-19. Produced via immunoSEQ multiplex PCR; TCRdb's table is partial and in-frame only. The sample yields around 180,000 clones, roughly 79% seen once. The sequenced sample was peripheral blood. These receptors were taken from an elderly woman with COVID-19, enrolled during active disease.

The V call is TRBV4-1, the J call TRBJ2-7, with 12 bases identical to TRBD1. Germline V gene lookup returns CDR1 MGHRA and CDR2 YSYEKL. With 1 base clipped from V and 4 bases from J, the junction kept 11 bases outside the gene matches. The CDR3 has 18 amino acids. CDR3 sequence: CASSQAYLRGQGAYEQYF. The CDR3 coding sequence is TGCGCCAGCAGCCAAGCATATCTGAGGGGACAGGGGGCTTACGAGCAGTACTTC.

This clone has only one observation. This rearrangement joins TRBV11-3 to TRBJ2-7; 9 bases fit TRBD1. Looked up from germline, CDR1 is SGHNT and CDR2 is YENEEA. CDR3 length: 17 amino acids. J was trimmed by 2 bases and V by 2 bases; bases with no gene match: 10. CDR3 sequence (DNA): TGTGCCAGCAGCTTATTTTTATCCGGGACAGGGCCCTACGAGCAGTACTTC. It encodes CASSLFLSGTGPYEQYF.

The genes are TRBV7-9 and TRBJ2-1; 8 bases agree with TRBD2. V trimming: 6 bases; J trimming: 0 bases; junction bases outside the gene matches: 4. Looked up from germline, CDR1 is SEHNR and CDR2 is FQNEAQ (reference sequence). The length of the CDR3 is 15 residues. The CDR3 DNA follows: TGTGCCAGCAGGCCTCGGGGGGGCTCCTACAATGAGCAGTTCTTC. Encoded protein: CASRPRGGSYNEQFF. The full variable domain, with the rest looked up from reference TRBV7-9 and TRBJ2-1, is DTGVSQNPRHKITKRGQNVTFRCDPISEHNRLYWYRQTLGQGPEFLTYFQNEAQLEKSRLLSDRFSAERPKGSFSTLEIQRTEQGDSAMYLCASRPRGGSYNEQFFGPGTRLTVL.

The rearrangement links TRBV7-9 to TRBJ1-2, with TRBD1 as a possible D gene (5 bases). The germline CDR1 and CDR2 sequences are SEHNR and FQNEAQ (reference sequence). Trimming cost V 0 bases and J 7 bases, with 12 bases left between them. The CDR3 runs to 14 residues. The CDR3, as DNA: TGTGCCAGCAGCTTAGCAATGGGGCAGGCTGGCTACACCTTC. Encoded protein: CASSLAMGQAGYTF.

This clone appeared a few times. The V call is TRBV2, the J call TRBJ1-3, with D possibly matching TRBD1 (5 bases). The CDR3 covers 14 residues. Germline lookup yields CDR1 SNHLY and CDR2 FYNNEI. Trimming took 6 bases from V and 0 from J, leaving 9 bases between them. The CDR3 DNA sequence: TGTGCCAGCAGAAAACAGGTCTCTGGAAACACCATATATTTT. Translated, it gives CASRKQVSGNTIYF.

Here the CDR3 reads CASRPTGGSGEQYF. The CDR3 bases are TGTGCCAGCAGGCCGACAGGGGGATCCGGCGAGCAGTACTTC. V and J are TRBV7-3 and TRBJ2-7; 9 bases agree with TRBD1. CDR1 and CDR2 from the germline V gene are SGHTA and FQGTGA. The CDR3 is 14 residues long. Losses at the gene ends were 6 bases for V and 6 bases for J; bases not matched to a gene: 9.

The chain has TRBV25-1 and TRBJ1-2; 9 bases agree with TRBD1. The CDR3 spans 13 residues. Germline-derived CDR1 and CDR2 are MGHDK and SYGVNS. After removal of 6 bases from V and 6 bases from J, the junction contained 5 bases not matched to a gene. The CDR3 DNA reads as TGTGCCAGCAGAGGACAGGGGACCGATGGCTACACCTTC. Its translation is CASRGQGTDGYTF.

V gene TRBV7-8 combines with J gene TRBJ1-4; D remains ambiguous. This CDR3 has 14 amino acids. V was trimmed by 1 base and J by 9 bases, leaving 12 bases between them. Germline V CDR1 and CDR2: SGHVS, FQNEAQ. The DNA for the CDR3 is TGTGCCAGCAGCTTAGATATGGCAGGCCAAAAACTGTTTTTT. As protein: CASSLDMAGQKLFF.